This TCR beta chain was found in a study of blood T cell repertoires in COVID-19 (dated by TCRdb to about 2020). Study-wide context: The collaborator samples originated in the United States, Italy and Spain and spanned the acute and convalescent phases of COVID-19. The prospective study material was composed of cDNA or gDNA derived from T cells, B-cell-depleted T cells, or PBMCs. Subjects who had been exposed to COVID-19, were actively infected with it, or had recovered from it provided the deeply sampled blood TCRbeta repertoires that made up the dataset. A freely available public database, intended as a resource for researchers studying the immune response to SARS-CoV-2, is where the repertoires were released. The samples were drawn from the first 160 participants of the ongoing ImmuneRACE study and from 950 to 1,500 subjects provided by 6 global collaborators. Nearly every sample came with metadata listing a de-identified subject ID, COVID-19 status, age in years and sex. HLA class I and class II types, where available, came from metadata supplied by the sample provider rather than from assay-based typing.

The immunoSEQ Assay, a bias-controlled multiplex PCR, was used to amplify TCRbeta CDR3 regions from genomic DNA. The study's processing was this. The number of nucleated cells in each sample was estimated by amplification of reference gene primers within the assay. To quantify the absolute abundance of each unique TCRbeta CDR3 rearrangement, sequence reads were collapsed and filtered. For each sample, productive Simpson clonality was calculated as the square root of Simpson's diversity index across productive rearrangements. The table comes from immuneACCESS by way of TCRdb, which keeps in-frame sequences with V and J called. Part of the clones is missing from these tables; in studies checked, under half for an unresolved V gene and the rest for unknown reasons. V and J calls and clone size are those listed in that table; D and trimming were worked out from the DNA. The sample table holds 200,000 to 250,000 clones, of which approximately 83% were seen once. The top ten clones comprise about 3.7% of the sample.

Overall results and qualifications from the work: The quantity of clinical and demographic metadata differed by source and by participant and was supplied without curation.

Participants in the prospective study were enrolled through a virtual design, were aged roughly 18 to 90 years, and lived in 24 United States geographic areas. In the prospective study, cohorts were assigned on the basis of participant-reported clinical history obtained from a screening survey and a study questionnaire. ImmuneRACE Cohort 3 recovered participants were defined by two consecutive negative NP/OP PCR tests, healthcare professional clearance, or symptom resolution. Each participant in the prospective study had whole blood, serum and a nasopharyngeal or oropharyngeal swab collected by mobile phlebotomists. Additional blood draws and questionnaires over an approximately 2-month period could optionally be provided by prospective study participants. Before DNA extraction, blood samples from the prospective study were shipped at room temperature or frozen. CDR1 and CDR2 are read off the germline V gene as MGHRA and YSYEKL. CDR3 length: 18 amino acids, cysteine to phenylalanine. CDR3 DNA is the only sequence kept; it has 54 bases, read in frame from the first base. A distance of 15 bases separates the germline ends of V and J, which lose 0 bases and 1 base respectively.

About this clone itself: The antigen it recognizes is unknown. The sample holds no much larger clone one base away, and base qualities are not on file.

Specimen: PBMCs or T cells enriched from blood (not recorded which). This chain is built from TRBV4-1 and TRBJ2-2; TRBD2 is possibly the D segment (6 matching bases). This TCR was recovered from a woman in her sixties who had recovered from COVID-19. The sequenced DNA is TGCGCCAGCAGCCAAGACAGTCTAACGGGGGTGAACACCGGGGAGCTGTTTTTT. Its amino acids are CASSQDSLTGVNTGELFF.